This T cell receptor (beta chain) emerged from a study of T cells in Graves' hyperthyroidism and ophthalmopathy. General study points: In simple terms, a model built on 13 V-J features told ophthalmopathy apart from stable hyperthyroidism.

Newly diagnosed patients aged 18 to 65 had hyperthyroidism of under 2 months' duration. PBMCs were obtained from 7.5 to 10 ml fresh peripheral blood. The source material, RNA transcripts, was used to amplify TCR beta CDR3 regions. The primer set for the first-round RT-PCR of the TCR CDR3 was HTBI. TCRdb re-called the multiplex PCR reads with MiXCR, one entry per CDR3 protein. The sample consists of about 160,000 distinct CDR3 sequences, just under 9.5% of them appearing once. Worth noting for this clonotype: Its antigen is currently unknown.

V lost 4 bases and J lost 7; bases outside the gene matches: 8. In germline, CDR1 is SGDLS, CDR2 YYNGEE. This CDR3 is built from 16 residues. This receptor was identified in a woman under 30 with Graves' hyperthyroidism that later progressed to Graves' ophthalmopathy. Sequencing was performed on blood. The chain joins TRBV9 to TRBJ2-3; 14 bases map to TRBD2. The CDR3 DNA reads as TGTGCCAGCAGCCCCAGACTAGCGGGAGGGTCCAATACGCAGTATTTT. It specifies CASSPRLAGGSNTQYF. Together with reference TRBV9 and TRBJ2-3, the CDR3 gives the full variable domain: DSGVTQTPKHLITATGQRVTLRCSPRSGDLSVYWYQQSLDQGLQFLIQYYNGEERAKGNILERFSAQQFPDLHSELNLSSLELGDSALYFCASSPRLAGGSNTQYFGPGTRLTVL.